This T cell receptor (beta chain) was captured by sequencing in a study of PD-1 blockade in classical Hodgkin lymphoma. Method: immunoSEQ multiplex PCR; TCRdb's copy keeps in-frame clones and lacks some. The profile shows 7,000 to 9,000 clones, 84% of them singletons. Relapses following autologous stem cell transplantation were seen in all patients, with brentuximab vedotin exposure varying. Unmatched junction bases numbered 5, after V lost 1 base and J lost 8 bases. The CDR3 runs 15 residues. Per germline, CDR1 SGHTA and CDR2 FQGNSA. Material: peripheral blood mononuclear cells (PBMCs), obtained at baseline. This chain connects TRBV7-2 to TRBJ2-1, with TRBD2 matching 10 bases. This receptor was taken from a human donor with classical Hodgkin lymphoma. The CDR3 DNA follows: TGTGCCAGCAGCTTAGGAGCTGGGACTAGCGATGAGCAGTTCTTC. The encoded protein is CASSLGAGTSDEQFF.